These 8 T cell receptor beta chains share one sample of origin, sequenced in a study of cytomegalovirus exposure and HLA in healthy donors. Primers for the PCR totalled 60 Vbeta and 13 Jbeta. Libraries were prepared by immunoSEQ multiplex PCR; TCRdb keeps only in-frame clonotypes and omits some of them. The data contain about 160,000 clones, roughly three quarters of them singletons. The sequencing input was PBMCs. These receptors all stem from a man aged 55 to 70 in good health and CMV-seronegative.

This rearrangement joins TRBV6-5 to TRBJ2-7; 8 nucleotides align to TRBD1. The CDR3 runs 15 residues. Germline-derived CDR1 and CDR2 are MNHEY and SVGAGI. V shed 6 bases, J shed 0 bases, and the junction held 7 bases outside the gene matches. CDR3 sequence: CASRDRGLSSYEQYF. The CDR3 nucleotides read TGTGCCAGCAGAGACAGGGGTTTGAGCTCCTACGAGCAGTACTTC.

This clone was seen just once. The chain has TRBV10-3 and TRBJ1-3; 7 nucleotides match TRBD1. V lost 10 bases to trimming and J lost 0 bases; unmatched junction nucleotides: 6. From germline, CDR1 is ENHRY and CDR2 SYGVKD. CDR3 length: 14 residues. The CDR3 nucleotides read TGTGCCACAAGACAGGGAAACTCTGGAAACACCATATATTTT. Translation: CATRQGNSGNTIYF.

CDR3 residues: CSAIPGGNEQFF. Here the CDR3 DNA reads TGCAGCGCGATACCCGGGGGGAATGAGCAGTTCTTC. J is TRBJ2-1 and V is TRBV29-1, with 7 bases aligning to TRBD2. J gave up 7 bases and V 7 bases, and 7 bases lay outside the gene matches. Germline loops: CDR1 SQVTM, CDR2 ANQGSEA. This CDR3 has 12 amino acids.

The rearrangement uses TRBV19 and TRBJ1-1, with D tentatively TRBD1 (5 bases). Germline values: CDR1 LNHDA, CDR2 SQIVND (reference sequence). This CDR3 region has 14 residues. V was shortened by 5 bases and J by 1 base, with 11 bases between the two germline ends. The CDR3, as DNA: TGTGCCAGTAGTCCCGGGGGAGCGAACACTGAAGCTTTCTTT. This translates into CASSPGGANTEAFF.

The rearrangement links TRBV5-1 to TRBJ1-4; no reliable D call. This CDR3 is built from 14 residues. V shed 6 bases and J shed 0 bases, with 9 bases lying between them. Germline CDR1 is SGHRS and CDR2 is YFSETQ. The CDR3 spells CASKEIATNEKLFF. CDR3 DNA: TGCGCCAGCAAGGAGATTGCAACTAATGAAAAACTGTTTTTT.

This clone was detected a few times. The chain couples TRBV18 to TRBJ2-3; 15 bases line up with TRBD2. Germline V lookup: CDR1 KGHSH, CDR2 LQKENI. CDR3 length: 18 amino acids. After removal of 3 bases from V and 4 bases from J, the junction contained 8 bases not matched to a gene. CDR3 in amino acids: CASSPPGTSGRYPDTQYF. The DNA of the CDR3 is TGTGCCAGCTCACCGCCCGGGACTAGCGGGAGGTATCCAGATACGCAGTATTTT.

The rearrangement links TRBV11-2 to TRBJ2-1, with D tentatively TRBD2 (6 bases). The CDR3 is 12 residues long. From germline, CDR1 is SGHAT and CDR2 FQNNGV. V gave up 6 bases and J gave up 7 bases, with 10 bases separating them. The chain's CDR3 is CASRTAGNEQFF. The CDR3 DNA is TGTGCCAGCAGGACAGCGGGTAATGAGCAGTTCTTC. Using reference TRBV11-2 and TRBJ2-1 for the parts outside the CDR3, the full variable domain is EAGVAQSPRYKIIEKRQSVAFWCNPISGHATLYWYQQILGQGPKLLIQFQNNGVVDDSQLPKDRFSAERLKGVDSTLKIQPAKLEDSAVYLCASRTAGNEQFFGPGTRLTVL.

This sequence joins TRBV30 and TRBJ2-7, with 12 bases identical to TRBD1. This CDR3 contains 14 residues. After removal of 3 bases from V and 6 bases from J, the junction contained 6 bases not matched to a gene. Germline lookup yields CDR1 GTSNPN and CDR2 SVGIG (reference sequence). The CDR3 spells CAWRGRDRGPEQYF. The CDR3 DNA sequence: TGTGCCTGGAGGGGCCGGGACAGGGGGCCCGAGCAGTACTTC.